Listed below are T cell receptor beta chains from one sample, sequenced in a study of radiation and T cells in renal cell carcinoma. Using immunoSEQ multiplex PCR, the repertoire was profiled, and TCRdb retains in-frame clones only, with some absent. This sample yields 70,000 to 100,000 clones, of which roughly 85% are seen a single time; 20% to 25% belongs to the top ten. The material sequenced was blood, taken from a patient whose treatment included radiotherapy and nephrectomy. These receptors were obtained from a woman in her forties or fifties with renal cell carcinoma. Both conserved end residues are part of each CDR3. A D gene is named only where the DNA matches it firmly. Size tells how often a clone was seen (once, few, many) or the class of an expanded clone, and some rows leave it out.

D gene,CDR3 length,V gene,clone size,J gene,CDR3 DNA,CDR3 protein
NA,14,TRBV19,NA,TRBJ2-5,TGTGCCAGTAGGGGGGCCTCAGGGACGGAGACCCAGTACTTC,CASRGASGTETQYF
NA,12,TRBV5-6,NA,TRBJ2-7,TGTGCCAGCAGCTTGGGCTTTACCGAGCAGTACTTC,CASSLGFTEQYF
NA,14,TRBV27,NA,TRBJ1-5,TGTGCCAGCAGTTTATCGAGCCGAGGTCAGCCCCAGCATTTT,CASSLSSRGQPQHF
TRBD2,15,TRBV10-3,NA,TRBJ2-3,TGTGCCATAAGTGTAGCGGCGGGAGTGTCAGATACGCAGTATTTT,CAISVAAGVSDTQYF
NA,17,TRBV10-3,NA,TRBJ1-4,TGTGCCATCAGTGAGTCGAGGGGTACCGCAACTAATGAAAAACTGTTTTTT,CAISESRGTATNEKLFF
TRBD1,13,TRBV2,once,TRBJ2-7,TGTGCCAGCACCGGACAGGGGAGTTACGAGCAGTACTTC,CASTGQGSYEQYF
NA,15,TRBV6-5,NA,TRBJ1-1,TGTGCCAGCAGTTACTCGGGGGGTTGGAGCACTGAAGCTTTCTTT,CASSYSGGWSTEAFF
NA,12,TRBV28,NA,TRBJ1-1,TGTGCCAGCAGTCTAAAGACCCTTGAAGCTTTCTTT,CASSLKTLEAFF
NA,15,TRBV11-2,NA,TRBJ2-2,TGTGCCAGCAGCTTAGCGGGGGCTAACACCGGGGAGCTGTTTTTT,CASSLAGANTGELFF
TRBD1,13,TRBV27,NA,TRBJ1-2,TGTGCCAGCAGTCCGACAGGGCTCTATGGCTACACCTTC,CASSPTGLYGYTF
TRBD1,16,TRBV18,NA,TRBJ1-2,TGTGCCAGCTCGGTGAGACAGGGAGGAGTGATAGATGGCTACACCTTC,CASSVRQGGVIDGYTF
NA,16,TRBV9,NA,TRBJ1-4,TGTGCCAGCAGCCCTAGGGACACTCCAACTAATGAAAAACTGTTTTTT,CASSPRDTPTNEKLFF
TRBD1,14,TRBV9,NA,TRBJ1-1,TGTGCCAGCAGCGCCGGACAGGCCTCCCCTGAAGCTTTCTTT,CASSAGQASPEAFF
NA,12,TRBV10-3,NA,TRBJ2-1,TGTGCCATCAGTGGGGTGGTCAATGAGCAGTTCTTC,CAISGVVNEQFF
TRBD2,15,TRBV6-5,NA,TRBJ2-6,TGTGCCAGCAGATCCGGGGGGTCTGGGGCCAACGTCCTGACTTTC,CASRSGGSGANVLTF
NA,16,TRBV18,NA,TRBJ1-1,TGTGCCAGCTCACCAGACCGGACAGTAATGAACACTGAAGCTTTCTTT,CASSPDRTVMNTEAFF
TRBD1,14,TRBV5-5,NA,TRBJ1-5,TGTGCCAGCAGCCGGGACAGGGTAAGTCAGCCCCAGCATTTT,CASSRDRVSQPQHF
TRBD1,15,TRBV19,NA,TRBJ2-1,TGTGCCAGTAGTACCGGACAGGGACTCCGAAATGAGCAGTTCTTC,CASSTGQGLRNEQFF
NA,16,TRBV5-1,NA,TRBJ1-6,TGCGCCAGCAGCTTTACGCTGACAGCCTCCAATTCACCCCTCCACTTT,CASSFTLTASNSPLHF
NA,14,TRBV19,NA,TRBJ2-3,TGTGCCAGTAGTATAGTGTCCCCTACAGATACGCAGTATTTT,CASSIVSPTDTQYF
NA,13,TRBV10-3,NA,TRBJ2-3,TGTGCCCTACGTTCCAACCCCGGGGATACGCAGTATTTT,CALRSNPGDTQYF
TRBD2,16,TRBV7-2,NA,TRBJ2-7,TGTGCCAGCAGCTTAGAAGGGGCTAGCGGGTCCTACGAGCAGTACTTC,CASSLEGASGSYEQYF
TRBD2,14,TRBV5-1,once,TRBJ2-1,TGCGCCAGCAGACCGTACGGGGGGGACAATGAGCAGTTCTTC,CASRPYGGDNEQFF
NA,13,TRBV9,NA,TRBJ1-2,TGTGCCAGCAGCGTAGCCGGAAACTATGGCTACACCTTC,CASSVAGNYGYTF
NA,13,TRBV18,NA,TRBJ2-2,TGTGCCAGCTCAGCCGTTAGCACCGGGGAGCTGTTTTTT,CASSAVSTGELFF
TRBD1,13,TRBV7-2,NA,TRBJ2-5,TGTGCCAGCAGCATGGGACAGCAAGAGACCCAGTACTTC,CASSMGQQETQYF
TRBD1,15,TRBV7-2,NA,TRBJ2-3,TGTGCCAGCAGCTTAGCGTGGCAGGGGGCAGATACGCAGTATTTT,CASSLAWQGADTQYF
NA,12,TRBV11-2,NA,TRBJ1-1,TGTGCCAGCAGCTCCTCGACACTTTCGGTATTCTTT,CASSSSTLSVFF
TRBD1,13,TRBV30,NA,TRBJ2-7,TGTGCCTGGACCCGGACAGGTCCCTACGAGCAGTACTTC,CAWTRTGPYEQYF
NA,15,TRBV19,NA,TRBJ1-1,TGTGCCAGTAGTATAGCGGTGGAAGGCCCCACTGAAGCTTTCTTT,CASSIAVEGPTEAFF
NA,14,TRBV7-9,NA,TRBJ2-3,TGTGCCAGCAGCTTAGGTCGTAGCACAGATACGCAGTATTTT,CASSLGRSTDTQYF
NA,15,TRBV28,NA,TRBJ1-4,TGTGCCAGCAGTCCGTCCGGGGGAACTAATGAAAAACTGTTTTTT,CASSPSGGTNEKLFF
NA,15,TRBV14,NA,TRBJ2-1,TGTGCCAGCAGCCAAGCTGGCACTAGTCCTCGGGAGCAGTTCTTC,CASSQAGTSPREQFF
TRBD2,18,TRBV5-1,NA,TRBJ2-7,TGCGCCAGCAGTTGGCTCGCGGCGACTAGCGGGGGGGCGTACGAGCAGTACTTC,CASSWLAATSGGAYEQYF
NA,13,TRBV7-2,NA,TRBJ2-7,TGTGCCAGCAGCTTAGCCCCTCCCTACGAGCAGTACTTC,CASSLAPPYEQYF
NA,18,TRBV19,NA,TRBJ2-3,TGTGCCAGTAGTATAGCTCTCCTTGGGAGTCCCGGGGCAGATACGCAGTATTTT,CASSIALLGSPGADTQYF
NA,14,TRBV19,NA,TRBJ2-7,TGTGCCAGTAGACCTCAAATACTCTCCTACGAGCAGTACTTC,CASRPQILSYEQYF
TRBD2,17,TRBV9,NA,TRBJ2-1,TGTGCCAGCAGCGTAGCAGGGACTAGCGGGACCTACAATGAGCAGTTCTTC,CASSVAGTSGTYNEQFF
TRBD1,15,TRBV7-2,NA,TRBJ1-2,TGTGCCAGCAGCGTTTCCGGGACAGGGGTTTTTGGCTACACCTTC,CASSVSGTGVFGYTF
NA,14,TRBV19,NA,TRBJ1-1,TGTGCCAGTAGGGGGTCGGGGGAGAACACTGAAGCTTTCTTT,CASRGSGENTEAFF
NA,15,TRBV5-4,NA,TRBJ1-4,TGTGCCAGCAGCTCCGGGAGGGGTGCTAATGAAAAACTGTTTTTT,CASSSGRGANEKLFF
TRBD2,17,TRBV4-2,NA,TRBJ2-3,TGTGCCAGCAGCCCAACTGCTAGCGGAGCTAGCACAGATACGCAGTATTTT,CASSPTASGASTDTQYF
NA,13,TRBV25-1,NA,TRBJ2-7,TGTGCCAGCAGTGGTGGCCCCGTATACGGGCAGTACTTC,CASSGGPVYGQYF